The clone carrying this T cell receptor beta chain showed up just once. The antigen is not known. A read error may produce the germline difference seen at one junction end. A second PCR of 7 to 11 cycles used a sample-barcoded 5' primer and a J-beta primer mix. TCRdb re-called the 5' RACE reads through MiXCR, storing one row per CDR3 protein. The sample lists around 620,000 distinct CDR3 sequences, 27% occurring once. This record belongs to a study of blood T cells in healthy people across ages. The wider study: Per every two T cells, about one barcoded beta molecule was captured by template switching.

General study findings and limits: Naive and antigen-experienced cells were not separated, limiting conclusive comparison.

The sequenced sample consisted of blood. This clonotype was obtained from a woman in her seventies in good health.

The DNA of the CDR3 is TGTGCCGGCAGCTTAGGTTGGCAGGGGATAGAGACCCAGTACTTC. It encodes CAGSLGWQGIETQYF. The chain joins TRBV7-2 to TRBJ2-5, with D possibly TRBD1 on 6 matching bases. Germline V lookup: CDR1 SGHTA, CDR2 FQGNSA. The CDR3 covers 15 residues.